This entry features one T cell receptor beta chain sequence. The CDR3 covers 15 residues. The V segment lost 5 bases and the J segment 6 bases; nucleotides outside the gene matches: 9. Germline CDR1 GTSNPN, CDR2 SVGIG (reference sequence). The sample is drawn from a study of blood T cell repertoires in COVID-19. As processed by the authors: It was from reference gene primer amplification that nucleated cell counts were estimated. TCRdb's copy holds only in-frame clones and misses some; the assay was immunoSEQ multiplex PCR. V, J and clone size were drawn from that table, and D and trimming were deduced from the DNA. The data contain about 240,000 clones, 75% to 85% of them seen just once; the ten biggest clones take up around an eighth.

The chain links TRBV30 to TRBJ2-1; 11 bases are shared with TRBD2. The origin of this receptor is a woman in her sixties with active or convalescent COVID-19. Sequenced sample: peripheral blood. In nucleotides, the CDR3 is TGTGCCTGGTTAGCGGGGGGGCTAATCTCCAATGAGCAGTTCTTC. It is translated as CAWLAGGLISNEQFF.